One sample yielded the 3 T cell receptor beta chains listed below, sequenced in a study of blood T cell repertoires in COVID-19. Clones were read by immunoSEQ multiplex PCR, and TCRdb kept only the in-frame ones, dropping some. Counted here are 250,000 to 400,000 clones, about 91% occurring once; the ten biggest clones make up approximately 1.8%. Sample: peripheral blood. The receptors originated from a woman aged 25 to 39 with COVID-19, enrolled during active disease.

In DNA, the CDR3 is TGTGCCAGCTCACCATCGACTGATGAGCAGTTCTTC. As protein: CASSPSTDEQFF. The chain employs TRBV18 and TRBJ2-1; no firm D call. The CDR3 contains 12 residues. From germline, CDR1 is KGHSH and CDR2 LQKENI. V dropped 2 bases and J dropped 8 bases, with 7 bases sitting between them.

This clone was seen a few times. The CDR3 bases are TGTGCCAGTGCACCCGTCGGGGACACTCCTGATGGCTACACCTTC. It is translated as CASAPVGDTPDGYTF. The J gene is TRBJ1-2, the V gene TRBV19; a possible D gene is TRBD1 (6 bases). The CDR3 has 15 residues. CDR1 is LNHDA, CDR2 SQIVND, per germline (reference sequence). V lost 8 bases and J 6 bases, leaving 22 bases between the germline ends.

This clone was seen a single time. The gene calls are TRBV7-9 and TRBJ1-1; a possible D gene is TRBD1 (6 bases). The CDR3 is 15 amino acids. The V gene lost 4 bases and the J gene lost 0 bases, with 12 bases spanning the gap. Germline V gene lookup returns CDR1 SEHNR and CDR2 FQNEAQ (reference sequence). The CDR3 DNA reads TGTGCCAGCAGCTCCCGGGACACGATGAACACTGAAGCTTTCTTT. Translating gives CASSSRDTMNTEAFF.